One and the same sample provided the 29 T cell receptor beta chains below, sequenced in a study of blood T cell repertoires in COVID-19 (dated by TCRdb to between 2020 and 2021). Library preparation was by the immunoSEQ multiplex PCR assay. TCRdb re-hosts the immuneACCESS table, in-frame sequences only. Its copies lack some clones; in the studies checked, an unresolved V gene accounts for under half of them, and the cause for the rest is not known. The sample has around 100,000 clones on record, 75% to 95% of them singletons. The ten most abundant clones make up approximately 5.6% of the sample. Sequenced: peripheral blood. The receptors stem from a human donor in a cohort sampled during active COVID-19.

This sequence joins TRBV30 and TRBJ2-1; maybe TRBD2 (6 bases). This CDR3 has 13 residues. Trimming pared 5 bases from V and 4 bases from J, leaving 12 bases between. CDR1 is GTSNPN, CDR2 SVGIG, per germline (reference sequence). In DNA form, the CDR3 reads TGTGCCTGGGACTGGGGGGAATACAATGAGCAGTTCTTC. Encoded protein: CAWDWGEYNEQFF. The entire variable domain, with the rest obtained from reference TRBV30 and TRBJ2-1, is as follows: SQTIHQWPATLVQPVGSPLSLECTVEGTSNPNLYWYRQAAGRGLQLLFYSVGIGQISSEVPQNLSASRPQDRQFILSSKKLLLSDSGFYLCAWDWGEYNEQFFGPGTRLTVL.

Comment on this clone: Other DNA sequences within the sample encode an identical CDR3. The CDR3 sequence is CASSGLSYNEQFF. DNA of the CDR3: TGTGCCAGCAGTGGACTTTCCTACAATGAGCAGTTCTTC. The genes are TRBV6-2 or TRBV6-3 and TRBJ2-1; TRBD2 might be the D (5 bases). Looked up from germline, CDR1 is MNHEY and CDR2 is SVGEGT. The CDR3 has 13 amino acids. The V end lost 5 bases, the J end lost 1 base, and 6 bases lay between the germline ends.

The chain carries TRBV7-6 and TRBJ2-1; TRBD2 agrees at 12 bases. Trimming took 3 bases from V and 4 from J; bases not matched to a gene: 1. Germline V gives CDR1 SGHVS, CDR2 FNYEAQ. CDR3 length: 15 amino acids. CDR3 residues: CASSFGTSGYNEQFF. The CDR3 coding sequence is TGTGCCAGCAGCTTCGGGACTAGCGGGTACAATGAGCAGTTCTTC.

This chain connects TRBV11-2 to TRBJ2-5; TRBD2 matches 7 bases. With V trimmed by 1 base and J by 5 bases, 10 bases remained unmatched. The V gene's germline CDR1 is SGHAT and CDR2 FQNNGV. This CDR3 has 16 amino acids. This CDR3 is CASSLAYGGGVETQYF. The CDR3 nucleotides are TGTGCCAGCAGCTTAGCTTACGGTGGGGGGGTGGAGACCCAGTACTTC.

The V call is TRBV6-5, the J call TRBJ2-1, with 12 bases matching TRBD2. The CDR3 sequence is 16 residues long. The J segment lost 8 bases and the V segment lost 2 bases, leaving 7 bases of the junction unmatched. Germline V gene lookup returns CDR1 MNHEY and CDR2 SVGAGI. DNA of the CDR3: TGTGCCAGCAGTTACGAGACTAGCGGGAGTGGCTATGAGCAGTTCTTC. This sequence encodes CASSYETSGSGYEQFF.

The chain combines TRBV5-8 with TRBJ1-2, with TRBD1 as a possible D gene (5 bases). This CDR3 comprises 13 residues. V was shortened by 1 base and J by 4 bases, with 8 bases between the two germline ends. Germline loops: CDR1 SGHTS, CDR2 YDEGEE. CDR3 protein: CASSLRTPYGYTF. CDR3 nucleotide sequence: TGTGCCAGCAGCTTGAGGACACCCTATGGCTACACCTTC.

The chain carries TRBV19 and TRBJ2-1; 11 bases line up with TRBD2. V was pared by 1 base and J by 7 bases, with 0 bases of the junction left unmatched. The germline gives CDR1 LNHDA, CDR2 SQIVND (reference sequence). The CDR3 is 14 amino acids. In DNA form, the CDR3 reads TGTGCCAGTAGTATAGGACTAGCGGGAAATGAGCAGTTCTTC. Its protein product is CASSIGLAGNEQFF.

The J gene is TRBJ1-6, the V gene TRBV19; D not certain. Trimming shortened V by 6 bases and J by 0 bases, and 9 bases separated the two germline ends. Germline CDR1 LNHDA, CDR2 SQIVND (reference sequence). CDR3 length equals 15 residues. The CDR3 reads CASRERSSYNSPLHF. For the CDR3, the DNA is TGTGCCAGTAGAGAGAGAAGCTCCTATAATTCACCCCTCCACTTT.

This clone turned up a few times. The gene calls are TRBV6-5 and TRBJ1-2; 8 nucleotides agree with TRBD1. The CDR3 contains 14 residues. With 5 bases clipped from V and 4 bases from J, the junction kept 6 bases outside the gene matches. CDR1 and CDR2 (germline): MNHEY, SVGAGI. The CDR3 here is CASSTAGTGYGYTF. In DNA, the CDR3 is TGTGCCAGCAGTACCGCCGGGACAGGCTATGGCTACACCTTC.

This clone appeared a single time. This chain links TRBV19 with TRBJ1-1; TRBD1 is a possible D gene (6 bases). CDR3 length: 14 residues. V lost 5 bases and J 7 bases, leaving 17 bases between the germline ends. The germline V gene encodes CDR1 LNHDA and CDR2 SQIVND (reference sequence). DNA of the CDR3: TGTGCCAGTAGTGTATTCGGACAGACTTATGAAGCTTTCTTT. Translated, it gives CASSVFGQTYEAFF.

V and J are TRBV4-1 and TRBJ2-5; 9 nucleotides agree with TRBD1. CDR3 length: 15 residues. CDR1 is MGHRA, CDR2 YSYEKL, per germline. Germline trimming cut 4 bases from V and 5 bases from J; bases unmatched to any gene: 8. CDR3 amino acids: CASSLTGTGQETQYF. The DNA of the CDR3 is TGCGCCAGCAGCCTTACCGGGACAGGGCAGGAGACCCAGTACTTC.

J is TRBJ2-7 and V is TRBV3-1 (or the pseudogene TRBV3-2); maybe TRBD1 (8 bases). The CDR3 has 14 amino acids. Looked up from germline, CDR1 is LGHDT and CDR2 is YNNKEL (reference sequence). The ends were cut back, 4 bases at V and 6 bases at J, with 16 bases in the middle. CDR3 sequence reads: CASSPDRGGLEQYF. The CDR3 DNA reads as TGTGCCAGCAGCCCCGACAGGGGAGGGCTCGAGCAGTACTTC.

The chain couples TRBV5-1 to TRBJ1-2, with D perhaps matching TRBD1 (6 bases). Trimming took off 4 bases at V and 5 bases at J, with 18 bases between the two ends. CDR3 size: 15 residues. CDR1 is SGHRS and CDR2 is YFSETQ in the germline V gene. The CDR3 DNA follows: TGCGCCAGCAGCCCGAGACAGGCGGAATTTTATGGCTACACCTTC. Its translation is CASSPRQAEFYGYTF. The full variable domain, completed using reference TRBV5-1 and TRBJ1-2, is KAGVTQTPRYLIKTRGQQVTLSCSPISGHRSVSWYQQTPGQGLQFLFEYFSETQRNKGNFPGRFSGRQFSNSRSEMNVSTLELGDSALYLCASSPRQAEFYGYTFGSGTRLTVV.

The chain links TRBV5-1 to TRBJ1-2, with 9 bases fitting TRBD1. J was trimmed by 10 bases and V by 4 bases; bases with no gene match: 11. The CDR3 extends over 14 amino acids. Germline assignment: CDR1 SGHRS and CDR2 YFSETQ. The CDR3 here is CASSIAGQGIDYTF. CDR3 coding DNA: TGCGCCAGCAGCATAGCGGGACAGGGTATTGACTACACCTTC. The full variable domain, its missing parts supplied by reference TRBV5-1 and TRBJ1-2, is KAGVTQTPRYLIKTRGQQVTLSCSPISGHRSVSWYQQTPGQGLQFLFEYFSETQRNKGNFPGRFSGRQFSNSRSEMNVSTLELGDSALYLCASSIAGQGIDYTFGSGTRLTVV.

The V gene is TRBV18, the J gene TRBJ2-1; 9 nucleotides line up with TRBD1. This CDR3 is 14 amino acids long. Germline CDR1 is KGHSH and CDR2 is LQKENI. The ends lost 4 bases at V and 8 bases at J; junction bases unmatched: 6. Here the CDR3 reads CASSLGTGIDEQFF. CDR3 in DNA: TGTGCCAGCTCACTAGGGACAGGGATAGATGAGCAGTTCTTC.

This chain joins TRBV7-9 and TRBJ2-1, with 10 bases lining up with TRBD2. The CDR3 consists of 15 residues. The V and J ends lost 4 bases and 9 bases, in that order; junction bases with no gene match: 9. The germline CDR1 and CDR2 sequences are SEHNR and FQNEAQ (reference sequence). The CDR3 nucleotides are TGTGCCAGCAGCTCGCCTAGCGGGGGCTGGGGTGAGCAGTTCTTC. Translated, it gives CASSSPSGGWGEQFF.

This chain links TRBV4-3 with TRBJ2-6; D is possibly TRBD1 (6 bases). The germline gives CDR1 LGHNA, CDR2 YSLEER. This CDR3 is 15 amino acids long. Deletions cut 4 bases from V and 4 bases from J, with 11 bases between. The chain's CDR3 is CASSRGRAGANVLTF. The DNA of the CDR3 is TGCGCCAGCAGCCGGGGGCGGGCCGGGGCCAACGTCCTGACTTTC.

This clone was picked up one time. This chain joins TRBV25-1 and TRBJ1-2, with a tentative D call TRBD1 (5 bases). This CDR3 comprises 11 residues. V shed 10 bases and J shed 8 bases, with 14 bases lying between them. From germline, CDR1 is MGHDK and CDR2 SYGVNS. The CDR3 nucleotides read TGTGCCAACCTTGGGGGAGGAGGCTACACCTTC. Its protein is CANLGGGGYTF.

The rearrangement uses TRBV19 and TRBJ1-2; no reliable D call. V was shortened by 1 base and J by 0 bases, with 12 bases between the two germline ends. The V gene's germline CDR1 is LNHDA and CDR2 SQIVND (reference sequence). The CDR3 has 16 residues. CDR3 coding DNA: TGTGCCAGTAGTATAGGTCAGGTCCCAGCTAACTATGGCTACACCTTC. Translation gives CASSIGQVPANYGYTF.

This rearrangement joins TRBV15 to TRBJ2-2; D possibly corresponds to TRBD2 (6 bases). CDR3 length: 19 amino acids. Germline CDR1 and CDR2: LNHNV and YYDKDF (reference sequence). Trimming removed 2 bases from V and 1 base from J, with 20 bases in between. The CDR3, as DNA: TGTGCCACCAGCAGAACCCCCCCCGGGGCGGGGCGGAACACCGGGGAGCTGTTTTTT. As protein: CATSRTPPGAGRNTGELFF.

V is TRBV25-1 and J is TRBJ2-3, with D possibly being TRBD1 (6 bases). The CDR3 sequence is 15 residues long. V dropped 7 bases and J dropped 5 bases, with 19 bases sitting between them. Germline assignment: CDR1 MGHDK and CDR2 SYGVNS. The CDR3 spells CASMGQGSVGDTQYF. CDR3 nucleotide sequence: TGTGCCAGCATGGGGCAGGGGAGTGTTGGAGATACGCAGTATTTT.

The chain carries TRBV3-1 (or the pseudogene TRBV3-2) and TRBJ1-2; unclear D gene. With 0 bases removed from V and 6 bases from J, the gap between germline ends came to 11 bases. The CDR3 spans 14 residues. The V gene's germline CDR1 is LGHDT and CDR2 YNNKEL (reference sequence). CDR3 sequence: CASSQDLGRDGYTF. The CDR3 DNA follows: TGTGCCAGCAGCCAAGACTTAGGGAGGGATGGCTACACCTTC.

J is TRBJ1-3 and V is TRBV2; perhaps TRBD1 as D (6 bases). CDR1 SNHLY and CDR2 FYNNEI come from the germline V gene. Trimming shortened V by 10 bases and J by 0 bases, and 10 bases separated the two germline ends. This CDR3 comprises 13 residues. The CDR3 DNA reads as TGTGCCATTGGACAGCTCTCTGGAAACACCATATATTTT. Its translation: CAIGQLSGNTIYF.

A few counts support this clone. V gene TRBV15 combines with J gene TRBJ2-7; 8 positions match TRBD1. Trimming took 0 bases from V and 6 from J; bases not matched to a gene: 10. The length of the CDR3 is 16 residues. Germline CDR1 and CDR2: LNHNV and YYDKDF (reference sequence). Here the CDR3 DNA reads TGTGCCACCAGCAGAGAACGACAGGGGATTTCGATCGAGCAGTACTTC. It specifies CATSRERQGISIEQYF.

Regarding this clone: The same CDR3 also results from other DNA sequences found in this sample. V is TRBV15 and J is TRBJ1-5; D remains ambiguous. The CDR3 extends over 13 amino acids. With 0 bases removed from V and 4 bases from J, the gap between germline ends came to 4 bases. CDR1 and CDR2 (germline): LNHNV, YYDKDF (reference sequence). CDR3 sequence: CATSRDQNQPQHF. In nucleotides, the CDR3 is TGTGCCACCAGCAGAGACCAGAATCAGCCCCAGCATTTT.

Written as DNA, the CDR3 is TGTGCCAGCAGCAGGAGACAGGGTCTTAATGAAAAACTGTTTTTT. Amino acids: CASSRRQGLNEKLFF. V is TRBV9 and J is TRBJ1-4, with 7 nucleotides matching TRBD1. The junction had 7 bases not matched to a gene; V was cut back by 4 bases and J by 4 bases. This CDR3 spans 15 amino acids. The germline V gene encodes CDR1 SGDLS and CDR2 YYNGEE.

The rearrangement links TRBV28 to TRBJ2-7, with D maybe TRBD2 (6 bases). V shed 3 bases and J shed 1 base, with 13 bases lying between them. Germline V gene data show CDR1 as MDHEN and CDR2 as SYDVKM. The CDR3 totals 15 residues. This CDR3 is CASSLGDLPSYEQYF. The CDR3 bases are TGTGCCAGCAGTTTGGGGGACTTACCTTCCTACGAGCAGTACTTC.

This rearrangement joins TRBV6-2 or TRBV6-3 to TRBJ1-6; TRBD1 might be the D (6 bases). The germline gives CDR1 MNHEY, CDR2 SVGEGT. The length of the CDR3 is 15 residues. Trimming removed 2 bases at V and 4 bases at J, with 9 bases between. CDR3 coding DNA: TGTGCCAGCAGTTACGCGACAGGTTATAATTCACCCCTCCACTTT. This codes for CASSYATGYNSPLHF.

J is TRBJ2-2 and V is TRBV24-1, with TRBD1 identical over 7 bases. The CDR3 extends over 15 amino acids. Germline loops: CDR1 KGHDR, CDR2 SFDVKD. J gave up 6 bases and V 4 bases, and 7 bases lay outside the gene matches. The CDR3 nucleotides are TGTGCCACCAGTGACGTAGGGGGCCTGGCCGGGGAGCTGTTTTTT. This sequence encodes CATSDVGGLAGELFF.